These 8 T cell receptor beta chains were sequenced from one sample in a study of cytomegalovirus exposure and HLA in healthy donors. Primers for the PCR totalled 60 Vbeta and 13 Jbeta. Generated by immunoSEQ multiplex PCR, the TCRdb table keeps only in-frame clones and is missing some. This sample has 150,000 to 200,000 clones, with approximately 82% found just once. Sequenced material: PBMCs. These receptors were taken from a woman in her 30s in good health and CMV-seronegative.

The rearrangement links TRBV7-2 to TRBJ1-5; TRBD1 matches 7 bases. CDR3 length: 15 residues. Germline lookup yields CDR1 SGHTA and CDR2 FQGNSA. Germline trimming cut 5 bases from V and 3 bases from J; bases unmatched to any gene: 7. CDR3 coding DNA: TGTGCCAGCAGCCCCAGGACAGGAGTCAATCAGCCCCAGCATTTT. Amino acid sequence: CASSPRTGVNQPQHF.

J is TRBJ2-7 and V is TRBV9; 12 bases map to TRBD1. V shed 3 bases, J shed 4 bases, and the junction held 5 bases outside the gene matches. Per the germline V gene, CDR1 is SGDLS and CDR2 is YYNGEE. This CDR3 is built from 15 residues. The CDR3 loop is CASSALGQGAYEQYF. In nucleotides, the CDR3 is TGTGCCAGCAGCGCCCTGGGACAGGGGGCGTACGAGCAGTACTTC.

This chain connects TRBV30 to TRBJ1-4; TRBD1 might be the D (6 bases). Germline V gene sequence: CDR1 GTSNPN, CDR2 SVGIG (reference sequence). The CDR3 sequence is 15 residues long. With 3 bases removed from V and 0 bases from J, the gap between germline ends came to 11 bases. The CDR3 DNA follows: TGTGCCTGGAGAAGGGACATTTCAACTAATGAAAAACTGTTTTTT. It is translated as CAWRRDISTNEKLFF.

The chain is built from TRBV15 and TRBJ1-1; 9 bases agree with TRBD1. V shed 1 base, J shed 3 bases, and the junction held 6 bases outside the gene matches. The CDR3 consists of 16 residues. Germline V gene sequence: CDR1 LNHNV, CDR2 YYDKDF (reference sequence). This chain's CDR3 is CATSRGSQGADTEAFF. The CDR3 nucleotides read TGTGCCACCAGCAGAGGGTCACAGGGGGCTGACACTGAAGCTTTCTTT.

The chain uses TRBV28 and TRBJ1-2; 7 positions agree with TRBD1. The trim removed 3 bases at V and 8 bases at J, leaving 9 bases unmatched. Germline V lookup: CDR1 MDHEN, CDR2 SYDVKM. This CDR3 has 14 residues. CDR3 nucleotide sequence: TGTGCCAGCAGTTTGGCAACAGGGGTCTTGGGCTACACCTTC. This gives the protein CASSLATGVLGYTF.

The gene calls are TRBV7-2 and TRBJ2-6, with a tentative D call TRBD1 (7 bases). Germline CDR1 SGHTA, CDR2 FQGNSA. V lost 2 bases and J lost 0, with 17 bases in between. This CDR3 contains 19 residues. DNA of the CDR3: TGTGCCAGCAGCTTACGGAGGGGGGACAGTTCCTCTGGGGCCAACGTCCTGACTTTC. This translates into CASSLRRGDSSSGANVLTF.

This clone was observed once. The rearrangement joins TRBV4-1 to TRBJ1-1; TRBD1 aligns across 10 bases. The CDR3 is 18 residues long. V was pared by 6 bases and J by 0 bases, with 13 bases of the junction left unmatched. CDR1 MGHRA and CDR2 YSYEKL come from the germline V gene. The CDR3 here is CASRERGQGFAVNTEAFF. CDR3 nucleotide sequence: TGCGCCAGCAGGGAGAGGGGACAGGGGTTCGCGGTGAACACTGAAGCTTTCTTT.

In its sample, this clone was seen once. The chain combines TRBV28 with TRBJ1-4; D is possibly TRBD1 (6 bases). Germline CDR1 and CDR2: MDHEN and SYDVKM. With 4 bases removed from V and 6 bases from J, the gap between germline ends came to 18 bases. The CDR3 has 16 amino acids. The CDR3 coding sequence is TGTGCCAGCAGTTCTGGGGGCACAGGCCAAGATGAAAAACTGTTTTTT. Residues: CASSSGGTGQDEKLFF.